This passage covers 23 T cell receptor beta chains from one sample sequenced in a study of technical replicates of blood from a handful of donors (dated by TCRdb to about 2017). Library generation was performed with the immunoSEQ multiplex PCR assay. TCRdb's version of the immuneACCESS table is confined to in-frame rearrangements and falls short of the full clone set. An unresolved V gene accounts for under half of the shortfall where checked; the remainder is of unknown origin. The sample data list some 12,000 clones, and about 94% of these were observed just once. Under 7.5% of the sample comes from the top ten. The source material was PBMCs. Receptor source: a human donor in good health.

The V call is TRBV4-2, the J call TRBJ2-5; no definite D call. CDR3 length equals 15 residues. The germline V and J ends were trimmed by 1 base and 1 base, with 10 bases remaining between them. CDR1 and CDR2 (germline): LGHNA, YNFKEQ. The DNA of the CDR3 is TGTGCCAGCAGCCAAGTCGGGTGGCTCCAAGAGACCCAGTACTTC. It yields the protein CASSQVGWLQETQYF.

The rearrangement joins TRBV2 to TRBJ2-7; a weak D match, TRBD1 (5 bases). V gave up 4 bases and J gave up 5 bases, with 9 bases separating them. In germline, CDR1 is SNHLY, CDR2 FYNNEI. This CDR3 is 12 amino acids long. The CDR3 DNA reads as TGTGCCAGCAGTGTTCAGGGAAACGAGCAGTACTTC. Its protein product is CASSVQGNEQYF.

The chain uses TRBV29-1 and TRBJ1-2; the match to TRBD1 covers 8 bases. Germline V gene lookup returns CDR1 SQVTM and CDR2 ANQGSEA. CDR3 length: 14 residues. After removal of 5 bases from V and 4 bases from J, the junction contained 9 bases not matched to a gene. This CDR3 is CSVRETGVAYGYTF. For the CDR3, the DNA is TGCAGCGTTCGAGAGACAGGGGTCGCCTATGGCTACACCTTC.

This sequence joins TRBV11-2 and TRBJ2-2; TRBD2 might be the D (5 bases). CDR1 is SGHAT and CDR2 is FQNNGV in the germline V gene. V lost 2 bases and J lost 5, with 12 bases in between. This CDR3 has 15 residues. The CDR3 reads CASSLSQRVTGELFF. The CDR3 DNA reads as TGTGCCAGCAGCTTATCTCAGAGGGTAACCGGGGAGCTGTTTTTT.

J is TRBJ2-7 and V is TRBV11-3, with D perhaps matching TRBD2 (5 bases). Per the germline V gene, CDR1 is SGHNT and CDR2 is YENEEA. CDR3 length equals 13 residues. V shed 1 base and J shed 5 bases, with 9 bases lying between them. DNA for the CDR3: TGTGCCAGCAGCTTAGGTGGGGAGAACGAGCAGTACTTC. Its protein is CASSLGGENEQYF.

This rearrangement joins TRBV6-1 to TRBJ1-5; D is unclear. CDR3 length: 14 residues. V gave up 3 bases and J gave up 3 bases, with 9 bases separating them. In germline, CDR1 is MNHNS, CDR2 SASEGT. The CDR3 DNA sequence: TGTGCCAGCAGTGATGAGGGAATCAATCAGCCCCAGCATTTT. Residues: CASSDEGINQPQHF.

V usage is TRBV7-9 and J usage is TRBJ2-1, with D tentatively TRBD2 (6 bases). The V end lost 3 bases, the J end lost 4 bases, and 13 bases lay between the germline ends. Germline values: CDR1 SEHNR, CDR2 FQNEAQ (reference sequence). This CDR3 is built from 15 residues. The CDR3 DNA reads as TGTGCCAGCAGCTTCGAGGCGGGAAGATACAATGAGCAGTTCTTC. Translated: CASSFEAGRYNEQFF.

On this clone itself: Compared with germline, one end of the junction differs, possibly owing to a read error. The V and J genes are TRBV10-3 and TRBJ1-2; D not resolved. CDR3 size: 12 residues. Germline V gene lookup returns CDR1 ENHRY and CDR2 SYGVKD. The CDR3 sequence is CAISEFDTLSSF. CDR3 coding DNA: TGTGCCATCAGTGAGTTTGACACCCTATCGTCCTTC.

The J gene is TRBJ2-1, the V gene TRBV6-6; 10 bases align to TRBD2. The CDR3 length is 13 residues. V trimming: 7 bases; J trimming: 6 bases; junction bases outside the gene matches: 3. Germline V lookup: CDR1 MNHNY, CDR2 SVGAGI (reference sequence). The CDR3 loop is CASTGTSVNEQFF. As DNA, the CDR3 is TGTGCCAGCACCGGGACTAGCGTCAATGAGCAGTTCTTC.

The DNA for the CDR3 is TGTGCCAGCAGCATGGCCCCTAGCGGGAGGATAAACGAGCAGTACTTC. Residues: CASSMAPSGRINEQYF. The chain is built from TRBV7-3 and TRBJ2-7, with TRBD2 matching over 11 bases. V lost 5 bases, J lost 5 bases, and 11 bases stayed unmatched. The CDR3 runs to 16 residues. The V gene's germline CDR1 is SGHTA and CDR2 FQGTGA.

V is TRBV5-1 and J is TRBJ2-1, with TRBD2 identical over 11 bases. Germline assignment: CDR1 SGHRS and CDR2 YFSETQ. Trimming removed 3 bases from V and 4 bases from J; junction bases left unmatched: 3. The CDR3 spans 15 residues. The CDR3 DNA reads TGCGCCAGCAGCTCGGGACTAGCGGAGTACAATGAGCAGTTCTTC. Protein product: CASSSGLAEYNEQFF. Full variable domain (rest looked up from reference TRBV5-1 and TRBJ2-1): KAGVTQTPRYLIKTRGQQVTLSCSPISGHRSVSWYQQTPGQGLQFLFEYFSETQRNKGNFPGRFSGRQFSNSRSEMNVSTLELGDSALYLCASSSGLAEYNEQFFGPGTRLTVL.

This clone came up once. V and J are TRBV14 and TRBJ1-1; a possible D gene is TRBD1 (6 bases). V was shortened by 8 bases and J by 0 bases, with 10 bases between the two germline ends. The CDR3 is 13 amino acids. CDR1 and CDR2 (germline): SGHDN, FVKESK. The CDR3 spells CASRWGLNTEAFF. Written as DNA, the CDR3 is TGTGCCAGCCGTTGGGGGCTGAACACTGAAGCTTTCTTT.

The genes are TRBV27 and TRBJ2-1; TRBD2 matches 11 bases. V was pared by 6 bases and J by 0 bases, with 4 bases of the junction left unmatched. CDR3 length: 16 amino acids. Germline values: CDR1 MNHEY, CDR2 SMNVEV (reference sequence). CDR3 protein: CASRLSGRGSYNEQFF. CDR3 coding DNA: TGTGCCAGCAGACTTAGCGGGAGGGGCTCCTACAATGAGCAGTTCTTC.

The J gene is TRBJ2-7, the V gene TRBV5-1; D might be TRBD2 (5 bases). The CDR3 has 15 amino acids. V was pared by 4 bases and J by 6 bases, with 20 bases between. Germline values: CDR1 SGHRS, CDR2 YFSETQ. CDR3 region: CASSPTGGGPPEQYF. CDR3 nucleotides: TGCGCCAGCAGCCCCACGGGTGGCGGGCCCCCCGAGCAGTACTTC.

J is TRBJ2-1 and V is TRBV11-3, with 14 nucleotides matching TRBD2. Germline lookup yields CDR1 SGHNT and CDR2 YENEEA. Trimming at V came to 4 bases and at J to 6 bases, leaving 5 bases not matched to a gene. CDR3 length equals 16 residues. CDR3 in amino acids: CASSSTGTSGSNEQFF. DNA for the CDR3: TGTGCCAGCAGCTCGACCGGGACTAGCGGGAGCAATGAGCAGTTCTTC.

V gene TRBV10-3 combines with J gene TRBJ2-5, with TRBD1 as a possible D gene (5 bases). V lost 2 bases and J 2 bases, leaving 12 bases between the germline ends. This CDR3 comprises 15 residues. Germline CDR1 reads ENHRY; CDR2 reads SYGVKD. This chain's CDR3 is CAISEDSPPQETQYF. CDR3 coding DNA: TGTGCCATCAGTGAGGACAGCCCACCTCAAGAGACCCAGTACTTC.

V usage is TRBV21-1 and J usage is TRBJ2-2; the D call of TRBD1 is as the table states it, not checked on the DNA. TRBV21-1 is noted as a pseudogene. This CDR3 comprises 15 residues. CDR3 sequence reads: CASSKGGHRPGELFF. The DNA of the CDR3 is TGTGCCAGCAGCAAAGGGGGACACCGGCCCGGGGAGCTGTTTTTT.

The CDR3 nucleotides are TGTGCCAGCAGCTCCCAGCAGGGGGCCGGCACTGAAGCTTTCTTT. Its translation: CASSSQQGAGTEAFF. V is TRBV11-2 and J is TRBJ1-1; TRBD1 matches 8 bases. Trimming cost V 4 bases and J 4 bases; bases outside gene matches: 8. The V gene's germline CDR1 is SGHAT and CDR2 FQNNGV. This CDR3 is 15 amino acids long.

The V gene is TRBV2, the J gene TRBJ1-2; 11 bases map to TRBD1. The V segment lost 7 bases and the J segment 6 bases; nucleotides outside the gene matches: 4. This CDR3 is 13 amino acids long. Germline values: CDR1 SNHLY, CDR2 FYNNEI. CDR3 bases: TGTGCCAGCACCGGACAGGGGGCCGATGGCTACACCTTC. Translated: CASTGQGADGYTF.

The rearrangement uses TRBV7-6 and TRBJ1-2, with TRBD1 matching 9 bases. Germline assignment: CDR1 SGHVS and CDR2 FNYEAQ. Trimming at V came to 0 bases and at J to 0 bases, leaving 5 bases not matched to a gene. CDR3 length equals 17 residues. The CDR3 DNA reads as TGTGCCAGCAGCTTAGCTATGGGACAGGGACCTAACTATGGCTACACCTTC. This encodes CASSLAMGQGPNYGYTF.

V usage is TRBV7-9 and J usage is TRBJ2-3; 12 bases align to TRBD1. Per the germline V gene, CDR1 is SEHNR and CDR2 is FQNEAQ (reference sequence). Germline trimming cut 3 bases from V and 1 base from J; bases unmatched to any gene: 2. This CDR3 contains 16 residues. The CDR3 bases are TGTGCCAGCAGCTTGGGGACAGGGGGCCGCACAGATACGCAGTATTTT. Protein: CASSLGTGGRTDTQYF. Looking up the rest from reference TRBV7-9 and TRBJ2-3 gives the full variable domain: DTGVSQNPRHKITKRGQNVTFRCDPISEHNRLYWYRQTLGQGPEFLTYFQNEAQLEKSRLLSDRFSAERPKGSFSTLEIQRTEQGDSAMYLCASSLGTGGRTDTQYFGPGTRLTVL.

The chain couples TRBV7-9 to TRBJ2-1; D possibly corresponds to TRBD2 (6 bases). Trimming took 5 bases from V and 5 from J, leaving 25 bases between them. The length of the CDR3 is 18 residues. Per the germline V gene, CDR1 is SEHNR and CDR2 is FQNEAQ (reference sequence). The CDR3 DNA follows: TGTGCCAGCAGCCCACCACGGAGGGCCCCCGAAGGGGACAATGAGCAGTTCTTC. Translated, it gives CASSPPRRAPEGDNEQFF.

J is TRBJ2-6 and V is TRBV5-1; D might be TRBD2 (6 bases). The CDR3 length is 16 residues. Germline lookup yields CDR1 SGHRS and CDR2 YFSETQ. V gave up 1 base and J gave up 4 bases, with 12 bases separating them. CDR3 coding DNA: TGCGCCAGCAGCTTGAATCTAGCGCTAGGGGCCAACGTCCTGACTTTC. Translated: CASSLNLALGANVLTF.